The 11 T cell receptor beta chains below were found in one sample sequenced in a study of blood T cell repertoires in COVID-19. Measured with immunoSEQ multiplex PCR; TCRdb has only the in-frame clones, and not every one. This table has 170,000 or so clones, roughly nine tenths appearing once. The sequenced material came from peripheral blood. These receptors came from a man in his late teens or twenties who had recovered from COVID-19.

V gene TRBV10-3 combines with J gene TRBJ1-1; D is uncertain. V gave up 4 bases and J gave up 2 bases, with 11 bases separating them. Germline CDR1 and CDR2: ENHRY and SYGVKD. The CDR3 runs to 14 residues. CDR3 nucleotide sequence: TGTGCCATCAGTGGGCCGACTGAAAACACTGAAGCTTTCTTT. Translating gives CAISGPTENTEAFF.

Here the CDR3 reads CSAHSGETQYF. In nucleotides, the CDR3 is TGCAGTGCTCACTCTGGTGAGACCCAGTACTTC. The rearrangement uses TRBV20-1 and TRBJ2-5, with D uncertain. Germline assignment: CDR1 DFQATT and CDR2 SNEGSKA (reference sequence). The CDR3 length is 11 residues. The germline V and J ends were trimmed by 5 bases and 5 bases, with 9 bases remaining between them.

The chain is built from TRBV27 and TRBJ2-7; no firm D call. V lost 2 bases, J lost 2 bases, and 10 bases lay in between. Per germline, CDR1 MNHEY and CDR2 SMNVEV (reference sequence). The CDR3 is 14 amino acids. The chain's CDR3 is CASSLGTETYEQYF. CDR3 DNA: TGTGCCAGCAGTTTAGGTACGGAGACCTACGAGCAGTACTTC.

The chain joins TRBV27 to TRBJ1-5; D remains unclear. V gave up 3 bases and J gave up 0 bases, with 9 bases separating them. Germline V gene data show CDR1 as MNHEY and CDR2 as SMNVEV (reference sequence). CDR3 size: 15 residues. CDR3 sequence: CASSFGGYSNQPQHF. The CDR3 DNA follows: TGTGCCAGCAGTTTTGGCGGGTATAGCAATCAGCCCCAGCATTTT.

This clone was picked up one time. The CDR3 region is CASSSFGTAQETQYF. The DNA of the CDR3 is TGTGCCAGCAGTTCATTCGGGACAGCCCAAGAGACCCAGTACTTC. The chain joins TRBV28 to TRBJ2-5; TRBD1 agrees at 7 bases. Looked up from germline, CDR1 is MDHEN and CDR2 is SYDVKM. The trim removed 4 bases at V and 1 base at J, leaving 6 bases unmatched. This CDR3 has 15 amino acids.

The rearrangement links TRBV29-1 to TRBJ1-2, with D possibly being TRBD1 (6 bases). The CDR3 has 13 amino acids. The germline CDR1 and CDR2 sequences are SQVTM and ANQGSEA. The ends were cut back, 4 bases at V and 5 bases at J, with 14 bases in the middle. The CDR3 loop is CSVGTGTTYGYTF. CDR3 nucleotide sequence: TGCAGCGTTGGAACAGGGACCACTTATGGCTACACCTTC.

This chain connects TRBV11-2 to TRBJ2-4; the match to TRBD2 covers 8 bases. CDR3 size: 14 residues. The germline V gene has CDR1 SGHAT and CDR2 FQNNGV. V trimming: 2 bases; J trimming: 7 bases; junction bases outside the gene matches: 4. The CDR3 is CASSLRREDNIQYF. The CDR3 DNA reads as TGTGCCAGCAGCTTACGGCGGGAGGATAACATTCAGTACTTC. Full variable domain (outside the CDR3, taken from reference TRBV11-2 and TRBJ2-4): EAGVAQSPRYKIIEKRQSVAFWCNPISGHATLYWYQQILGQGPKLLIQFQNNGVVDDSQLPKDRFSAERLKGVDSTLKIQPAKLEDSAVYLCASSLRREDNIQYFGAGTRLSVL.

The chain recombines TRBV30 with TRBJ2-5; D is possibly TRBD1 (5 bases). The CDR3 loop spans 14 amino acids. CDR1 is GTSNPN and CDR2 is SVGIG in the germline V gene (reference sequence). Trimming stripped 7 bases from V and 5 bases from J, with 20 bases between. Here the CDR3 DNA reads TGTGCCTACTACTATCAGGGCGCCAAGGAGACCCAGTACTTC. Its translation: CAYYYQGAKETQYF.

This chain connects TRBV4-2 to TRBJ2-1, with 9 bases matching TRBD2. Germline-derived CDR1 and CDR2 are LGHNA and YNFKEQ. J gave up 5 bases and V 2 bases, and 7 bases lay outside the gene matches. The CDR3 has 16 amino acids. CDR3 sequence: CASSQRSGLANNEQFF. The CDR3 bases are TGTGCCAGCAGCCAACGTTCGGGACTAGCAAACAATGAGCAGTTCTTC.

This chain uses TRBV5-6 with TRBJ1-2; D remains ambiguous. Germline-derived CDR1 and CDR2 are SGHDT and YYEEEE. The CDR3 consists of 13 residues. V was pared by 4 bases and J by 4 bases, with 11 bases between. The CDR3 nucleotides are TGTGCCAGCAGCCCCGGTCGAGGCTATGGCTACACCTTC. This translates into CASSPGRGYGYTF.

This CDR3 is CASSLPGGTLGITF. CDR3 nucleotide sequence: TGTGCCAGCAGCCTACCGGGGGGAACCTTGGGAATCACCTTC. V gene TRBV28 combines with J gene TRBJ1-2; the D gene is possibly TRBD1 (5 bases). V gave up 6 bases and J gave up 13 bases, with 24 bases separating them. Germline V gene data show CDR1 as MDHEN and CDR2 as SYDVKM. The CDR3 runs 14 residues.